This entry features one T cell receptor (beta chain) sequence. The antigen this receptor binds is unknown. Per-base quality was not reported, and no clone a single base away is much larger than it. Reading from cysteine to phenylalanine, the CDR3 counts 12 amino acids. Only the CDR3 DNA stays, 36 bases, in frame from base 1. V drops 3 bases and J drops 6 bases, leaving 8 bases in between. CDR1 SNHLY and CDR2 FYNNEI are derived from the germline V gene. The data are from a study of radiotherapy plus CTLA-4 blockade in lung cancer (dated by TCRdb to between 2018 and 2020). Describing the broader study: Objective responses were observed in 15% to 20% of enrolled patients, and disease control was achieved in around 30%. Points the paper makes about the study in general: After treatment with radiotherapy and ipilimumab, TCR clones that originated in tumors expanded in peripheral blood. Early dynamic changes in blood T cell clones, together with increased serum interferon-beta after radiation, were reported as the strongest predictors of response.

The study tested focal radiation therapy combined with CTLA-4 blockade (ipilimumab) in patients with chemo-refractory metastatic non-small-cell lung cancer. The library was generated by the immunoSEQ multiplex PCR assay. What TCRdb holds here is the immuneACCESS table cut down to in-frame rearrangements. Part of the clones is not present; checked against another copy, under half of the missing clones reflect an unresolved V gene, and the others are unexplained. The sample has around 30,000 clones on record, approximately 70% of them singletons. The ten largest clones represent 3.5% to 4.5% of the sample.

This sequence originates from a human donor with non-small cell lung cancer who had stable disease on radiotherapy plus ipilimumab. The input for sequencing was peripheral blood, taken from a patient treated with radiotherapy plus ipilimumab. The sequence is built from TRBV2 and TRBJ1-2; the D gene remains uncertain. The CDR3 loop reads CASSEGGNGYTF. In nucleotide form, the sequence is TGTGCCAGCAGTGAGGGTGGTAATGGCTACACCTTC.